This entry features one TCR beta chain sequence. Its antigen is not yet known. Base qualities are missing; no much larger clone stands one base away. This sample is part of a study of T cell responses to AZD1222 COVID-19 vaccine (dated by TCRdb to about 2021). With regard to the full study: Because spike-specific TCR depth and breadth did not differ between the two schedules, AZD1222 recipients who got a second dose at roughly 4 weeks were pooled with those who got a second dose at roughly 12 weeks. A total of 233 trial participants underwent TCR sequencing, of whom about 210 received two doses of AZD1222 and some 25 received two doses of the MenACWY control vaccine. Trial participants were enrolled by age into subgroups of 18-55, 56-69 and 70-plus years, and 148, 28 and 57 TCR-sequenced participants, respectively, were included in these subgroups.

The CDR3 regions of human TCRbeta chains were analyzed by immunosequencing. Per the original workflow: Repertoire TCRs were checked for matches against a reference library of SARS-CoV-2-specific TCRs that had been generated using the MIRA antigen-specificity platform. Breadth was defined as the fraction of unique TCRs that were SARS-CoV-2-associated, and depth was defined as the fraction of total T cells that were SARS-CoV-2-associated. Using the MIRA data, each spike-specific TCR was assigned both to the spike region to which the TCR was reactive and to a CD4 or CD8 class. Log10-transformed breadth and depth values were compared by one-way ANOVA with Sidak's multiple comparisons tests. TCRdb provides this immuneACCESS table in a form limited to in-frame rearrangements. Some clones are lacking; in checked studies, under half of them reflect an unresolved V gene, and why the rest are absent is not known. The D gene and trimming were derived from the DNA, and the V and J assignments and clone size from that table. Within this sample are around 250,000 clones, with 85% to 95% of them counted one time only. The top ten hold around 0.6% of the sample.

Taken with the paper, the label for time point translates to: baseline before first vaccination. Vaccinee samples came from UK trials COV001 and COV002, including a single-blind randomized controlled phase 2/3 trial of AZD1222 (ChAdOx1 nCoV-19) in healthy adults. For TCRbeta chain sequencing, PBMC samples were collected from trial participants at day 0 and at day 28 after the second dose. The study at large found these results: Reportedly, close to half of the unique spike-specific TCRs recognized epitopes lying outside the regions that are mutated in the B.1.351 and B.1.1.7 variants. Conclusions about previously exposed vaccinees are limited, since just five to seven AZD1222 recipients were seropositive for SARS-CoV-2 at baseline. Because no day 14 peak-response samples were available, the repertoires could be characterized only after the peak T cell response. The vaccine-associated CD4 TCRs covered the entire spike protein, and the dominant responses fell in regions 160-218 and 743-854. In the small 56-69-year group, the increase in depth fell short of significance, most likely because of low power. Participants were mostly white British and included more females than males, and it was suggested by the authors that clonal diversity may have been underestimated. A significant rise in spike-specific TCR breadth and depth was observed after two AZD1222 doses relative to day 0 and relative to MenACWY recipients.

From cysteine to phenylalanine, the CDR3 is 15 amino acids long. Left in the record is the CDR3 DNA by itself, 45 bases read in frame from the first base. The junction shows trimming of 5 bases on V and 5 bases on J, plus 18 bases between the germline ends. CDR1 and CDR2 were assigned from the germline V gene (reference sequence) as LNHNV and YYDKDF. This sequence was found in an adult in good health. The sequenced sample was peripheral blood, obtained on day 0 of AZD1222 vaccination. The V and J genes are TRBV15 and TRBJ2-5; the D element might be TRBD1 or TRBD2, as each aligns at 5 bases. The encoded CDR3 is CATSVSGTQRETQYF. The nucleotide sequence reads as follows: TGTGCCACCAGCGTTAGTGGGACCCAACGGGAGACCCAGTACTTC.